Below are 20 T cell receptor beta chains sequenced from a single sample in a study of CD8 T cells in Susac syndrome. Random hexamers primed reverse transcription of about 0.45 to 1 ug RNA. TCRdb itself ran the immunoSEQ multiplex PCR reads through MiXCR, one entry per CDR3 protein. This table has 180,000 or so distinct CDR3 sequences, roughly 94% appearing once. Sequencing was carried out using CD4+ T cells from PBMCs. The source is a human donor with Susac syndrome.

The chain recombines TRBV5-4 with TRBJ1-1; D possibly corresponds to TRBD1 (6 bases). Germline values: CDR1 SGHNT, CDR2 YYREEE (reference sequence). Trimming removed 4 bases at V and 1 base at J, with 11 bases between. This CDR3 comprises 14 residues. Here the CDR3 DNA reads TGTGCCAGCAGCGTTGGACAGCGGAACACTGAAGCTTTCTTT. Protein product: CASSVGQRNTEAFF.

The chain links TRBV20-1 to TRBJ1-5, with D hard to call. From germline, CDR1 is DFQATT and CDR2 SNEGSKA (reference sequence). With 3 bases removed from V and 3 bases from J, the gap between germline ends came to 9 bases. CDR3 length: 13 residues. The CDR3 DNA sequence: TGCAGTGCTAGGGATAGCATCAATCAGCCCCAGCATTTT. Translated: CSARDSINQPQHF.

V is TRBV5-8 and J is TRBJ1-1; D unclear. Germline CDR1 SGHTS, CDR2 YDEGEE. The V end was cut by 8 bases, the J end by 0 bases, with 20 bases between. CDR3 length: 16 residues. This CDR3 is CASPLPPQRMNTEAFF. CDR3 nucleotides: TGTGCCAGTCCTCTTCCCCCCCAGCGCATGAACACTGAAGCTTTCTTT.

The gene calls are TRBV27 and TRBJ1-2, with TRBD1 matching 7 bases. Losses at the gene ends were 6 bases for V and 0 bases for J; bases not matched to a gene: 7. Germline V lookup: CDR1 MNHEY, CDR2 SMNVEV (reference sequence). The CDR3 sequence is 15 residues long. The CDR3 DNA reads TGTGCCAGCAGCACTGGACAGGAGACTAACTATGGCTACACCTTC. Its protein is CASSTGQETNYGYTF.

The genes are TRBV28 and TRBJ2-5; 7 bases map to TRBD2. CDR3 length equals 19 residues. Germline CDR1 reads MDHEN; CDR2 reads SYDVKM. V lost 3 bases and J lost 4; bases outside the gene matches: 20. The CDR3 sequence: CASSFFVGGQSFVRETQYF. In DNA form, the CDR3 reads TGTGCCAGCAGTTTCTTCGTGGGAGGGCAGAGTTTTGTCAGAGAGACCCAGTACTTC.

The CDR3 DNA reads TGTGCCAGCAGTTTTTCCGCTAGCGGCCAAGAGACCCAGTACTTC. It is translated as CASSFSASGQETQYF. The gene calls are TRBV12-3 or TRBV12-4 and TRBJ2-5; the match to TRBD2 covers 7 bases. The CDR3 spans 15 residues. V shed 3 bases and J 1 base; nucleotides not matched to a gene: 5.

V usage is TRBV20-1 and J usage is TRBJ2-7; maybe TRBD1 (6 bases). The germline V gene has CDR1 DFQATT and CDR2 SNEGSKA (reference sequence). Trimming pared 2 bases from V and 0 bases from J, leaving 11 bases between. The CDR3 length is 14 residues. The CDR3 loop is CSARRQASSYEQYF. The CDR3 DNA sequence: TGCAGTGCTAGAAGACAGGCCAGCTCCTACGAGCAGTACTTC.

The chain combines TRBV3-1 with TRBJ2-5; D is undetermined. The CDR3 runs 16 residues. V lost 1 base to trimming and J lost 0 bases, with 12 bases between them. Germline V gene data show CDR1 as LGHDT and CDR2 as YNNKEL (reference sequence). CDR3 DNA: TGTGCCAGCAGCCAAGCGCTAGATAGGTACCAAGAGACCCAGTACTTC. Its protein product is CASSQALDRYQETQYF.

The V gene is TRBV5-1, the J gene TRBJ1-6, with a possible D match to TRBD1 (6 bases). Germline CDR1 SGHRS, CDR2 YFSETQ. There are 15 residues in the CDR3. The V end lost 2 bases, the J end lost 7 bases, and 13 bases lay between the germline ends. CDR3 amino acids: CASSFTGALNSPLHF. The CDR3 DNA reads TGCGCCAGCAGCTTCACGGGGGCGCTCAATTCACCCCTCCACTTT.

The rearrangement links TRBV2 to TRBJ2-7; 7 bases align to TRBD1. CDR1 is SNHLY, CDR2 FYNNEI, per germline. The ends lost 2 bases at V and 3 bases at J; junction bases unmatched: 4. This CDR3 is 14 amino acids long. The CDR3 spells CASSERQGGYEQYF. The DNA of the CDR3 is TGTGCCAGCAGTGAAAGACAGGGCGGCTACGAGCAGTACTTC.

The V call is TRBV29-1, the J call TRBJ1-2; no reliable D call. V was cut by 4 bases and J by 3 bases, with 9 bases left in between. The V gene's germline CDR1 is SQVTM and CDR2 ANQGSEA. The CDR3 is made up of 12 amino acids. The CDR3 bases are TGCAGCGTTGTAAGGGTCGACTATGGCTACACCTTC. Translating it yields CSVVRVDYGYTF. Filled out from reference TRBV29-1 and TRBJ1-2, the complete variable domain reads SAVISQKPSRDICQRGTSLTIQCQVDSQVTMMFWYRQQPGQSLTLIATANQGSEATYESGFVIDKFPISRPNLTFSTLTVSNMSPEDSSIYLCSVVRVDYGYTFGSGTRLTVV.

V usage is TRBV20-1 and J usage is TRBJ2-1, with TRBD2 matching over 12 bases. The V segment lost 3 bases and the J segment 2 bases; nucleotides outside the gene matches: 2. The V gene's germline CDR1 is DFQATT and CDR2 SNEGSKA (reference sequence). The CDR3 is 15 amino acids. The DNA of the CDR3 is TGCAGTGCTAGGGGACTAGCGGGTGCCTACAATGAGCAGTTCTTC. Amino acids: CSARGLAGAYNEQFF.

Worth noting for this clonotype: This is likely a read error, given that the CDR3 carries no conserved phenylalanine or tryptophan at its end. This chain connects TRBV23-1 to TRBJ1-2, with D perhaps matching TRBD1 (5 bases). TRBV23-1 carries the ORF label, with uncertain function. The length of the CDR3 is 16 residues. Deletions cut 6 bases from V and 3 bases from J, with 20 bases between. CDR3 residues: CASSPGRWGEDYGYTS. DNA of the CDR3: TGCGCCAGCAGCCCCGGGAGGTGGGGGGAGGACTATGGCTACACCTCC.

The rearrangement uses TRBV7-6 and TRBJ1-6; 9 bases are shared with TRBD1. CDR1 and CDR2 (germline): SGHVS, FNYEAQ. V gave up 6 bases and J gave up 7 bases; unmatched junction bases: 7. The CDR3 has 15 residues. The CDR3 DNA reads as TGTGCCAGCAGTCCTAGGACAGGGGACAATTCACCCCTCCACTTT. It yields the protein CASSPRTGDNSPLHF. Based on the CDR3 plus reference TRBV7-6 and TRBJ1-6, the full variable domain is GAGVSQSPRYKVTKRGQDVALRCDPISGHVSLYWYRQALGQGPEFLTYFNYEAQQDKSGLPNDRFSAERPEGSISTLTIQRTEQRDSAMYRCASSPRTGDNSPLHFGNGTRLTVT.

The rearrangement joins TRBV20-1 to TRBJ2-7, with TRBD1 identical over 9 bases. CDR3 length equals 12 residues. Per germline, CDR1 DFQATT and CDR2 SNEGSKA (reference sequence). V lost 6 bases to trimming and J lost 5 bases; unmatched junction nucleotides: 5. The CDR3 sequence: CSAWGQGNEQYF. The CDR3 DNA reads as TGCAGTGCGTGGGGACAGGGCAACGAGCAGTACTTC.

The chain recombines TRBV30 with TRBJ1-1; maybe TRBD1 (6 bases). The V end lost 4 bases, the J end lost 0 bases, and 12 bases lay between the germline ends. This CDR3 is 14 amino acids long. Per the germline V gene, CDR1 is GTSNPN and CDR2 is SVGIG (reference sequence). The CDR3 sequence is CAWIVKGVNTEAFF. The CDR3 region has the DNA TGTGCCTGGATCGTGAAGGGGGTGAACACTGAAGCTTTCTTT.

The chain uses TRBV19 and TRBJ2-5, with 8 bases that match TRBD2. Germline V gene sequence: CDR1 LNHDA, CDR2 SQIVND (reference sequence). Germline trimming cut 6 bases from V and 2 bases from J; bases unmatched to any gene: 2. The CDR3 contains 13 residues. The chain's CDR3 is CASRTSEQETQYF. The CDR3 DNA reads TGTGCCAGTAGGACTAGCGAACAAGAGACCCAGTACTTC.

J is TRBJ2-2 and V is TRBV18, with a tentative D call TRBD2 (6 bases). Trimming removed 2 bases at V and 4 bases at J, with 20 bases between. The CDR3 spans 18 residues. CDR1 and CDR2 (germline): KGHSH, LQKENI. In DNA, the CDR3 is TGTGCCAGCTCACCAGCCGTGAGTAGCGGAAGATCCACCGGGGAGCTGTTTTTT. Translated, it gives CASSPAVSSGRSTGELFF.

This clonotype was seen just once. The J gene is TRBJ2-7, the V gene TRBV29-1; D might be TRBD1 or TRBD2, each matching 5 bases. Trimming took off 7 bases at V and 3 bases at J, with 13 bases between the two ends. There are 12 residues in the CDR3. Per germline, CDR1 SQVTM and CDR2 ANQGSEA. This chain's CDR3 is CSGWGPNYEQYF. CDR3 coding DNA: TGCAGCGGTTGGGGACCTAACTACGAGCAGTACTTC.

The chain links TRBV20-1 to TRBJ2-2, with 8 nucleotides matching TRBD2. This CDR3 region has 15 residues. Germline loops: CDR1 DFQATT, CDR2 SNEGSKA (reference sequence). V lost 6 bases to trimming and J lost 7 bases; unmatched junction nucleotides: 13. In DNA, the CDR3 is TGCAGTGCCCCGGGAGGGGGGGCCTTGGGCGGGGAGCTGTTTTTT. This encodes CSAPGGGALGGELFF.